This paragraph reports one T cell receptor beta chain. The sample originates from a study of blood T cell repertoires in COVID-19. The assay was immunoSEQ multiplex PCR, and TCRdb's table has in-frame clones only and misses some. Of fewer than 400,000 clones listed, about nine tenths are singletons. The CDR3 consists of 13 residues. V was cut by 0 bases and J by 7 bases, with 9 bases left in between. CDR1 is WNHNN and CDR2 is SYGVQD in the germline V gene (reference sequence). This receptor was taken from a man younger than 40 who had recovered from COVID-19. Sequences were obtained from PBMCs or T cells enriched from blood (not recorded which). This chain links TRBV10-1 with TRBJ1-1; no clear D. The CDR3 region is CASSESAVFEAFF. The DNA for the CDR3 is TGCGCCAGCAGTGAGTCGGCAGTTTTTGAAGCTTTCTTT.